These 18 T cell receptor beta chains came from one sample sequenced in a study of blood T cell repertoires in COVID-19. Data came from immunoSEQ multiplex PCR; TCRdb stores just in-frame clones and leaves some out. The top ten clones hold about 0.7% of a sample with 500,000 or so clones, roughly 87% of them seen once. Sequencing was performed on PBMCs or T cells enriched from blood (not recorded which). These TCRs come from a woman younger than 35 who had recovered from COVID-19.

V and J are TRBV5-6 and TRBJ2-2; maybe TRBD1 (5 bases). V dropped 4 bases and J dropped 0 bases, with 10 bases sitting between them. The CDR3 extends over 15 amino acids. CDR1 SGHDT and CDR2 YYEEEE come from the germline V gene. The DNA for the CDR3 is TGTGCCAGCAGCCCGACAGACACGAACACCGGGGAGCTGTTTTTT. Its protein product is CASSPTDTNTGELFF.

As DNA, the CDR3 is TGCAGTGTTGGTGACAATAGCAATCAGCCCCAGCATTTT. Translating gives CSVGDNSNQPQHF. The chain uses TRBV20-1 and TRBJ1-5; D unclear. V was trimmed by 7 bases and J by 0 bases, leaving 10 bases between them. The CDR3 has 13 amino acids. CDR1 DFQATT and CDR2 SNEGSKA come from the germline V gene (reference sequence).

This chain uses TRBV4-1 with TRBJ2-1; D is possibly TRBD2 (6 bases). Germline V gene sequence: CDR1 MGHRA, CDR2 YSYEKL. This CDR3 is built from 16 residues. Trimming pared 6 bases from V and 3 bases from J, leaving 18 bases between. The CDR3: CASSYRDFIVYNEQFF. In DNA, the CDR3 is TGCGCCAGCAGTTACCGGGACTTCATTGTCTACAATGAGCAGTTCTTC.

The rearrangement links TRBV30 to TRBJ2-7; maybe TRBD1 (5 bases). CDR1 and CDR2 (germline): GTSNPN, SVGIG (reference sequence). V gave up 2 bases and J gave up 0 bases, with 14 bases separating them. The CDR3 consists of 15 residues. Here the CDR3 DNA reads TGTGCCTGGAGTTCAAGACAGTGGAGCTCCTACGAGCAGTACTTC. As protein: CAWSSRQWSSYEQYF.

This chain links TRBV5-1 with TRBJ2-5; 7 bases align to TRBD2. The CDR3 contains 14 residues. CDR1 is SGHRS, CDR2 YFSETQ, per germline. V trimming: 4 bases; J trimming: 7 bases; junction bases outside the gene matches: 10. The CDR3 is CASSPTSEEPTQYF. The DNA of the CDR3 is TGCGCCAGCAGCCCTACTAGCGAGGAACCGACCCAGTACTTC.

In this sample, this clone turned up a few times. This chain joins TRBV11-2 and TRBJ1-1; 9 positions agree with TRBD1. Germline V gene lookup returns CDR1 SGHAT and CDR2 FQNNGV. The junction had 2 bases not matched to a gene; V was cut back by 1 base and J by 5 bases. The CDR3 is made up of 14 amino acids. The CDR3 nucleotides read TGTGCCAGCAGCTTAGGACAGGGGGAAACTGAAGCTTTCTTT. It is translated as CASSLGQGETEAFF.

The rearrangement links TRBV2 to TRBJ1-2; no definite D call. V gave up 7 bases and J gave up 7 bases, with 16 bases separating them. Germline assignment: CDR1 SNHLY and CDR2 FYNNEI. This CDR3 region has 13 residues. CDR3 coding DNA: TGTGCCAGCACTCCCGGAACCGGGTCTGGCTACACCTTC. This sequence encodes CASTPGTGSGYTF.

CDR3 in DNA: TGTGCCAGCACCAGTCCAGGGTCCCAAACCTACGAGCAGTACTTC. It is translated as CASTSPGSQTYEQYF. The genes are TRBV6-5 and TRBJ2-7, with a tentative D call TRBD1 (5 bases). Germline-derived CDR1 and CDR2 are MNHEY and SVGAGI. Between the trimmed V and J ends, which lost 7 bases and 2 bases, there was a span of 18 bases. This CDR3 has 15 residues.

The V and J genes are TRBV19 and TRBJ1-5; perhaps TRBD1 as D (6 bases). Germline V gene data show CDR1 as LNHDA and CDR2 as SQIVND (reference sequence). The CDR3 sequence is 16 residues long. V lost 2 bases, J lost 0 bases, and 11 bases lay in between. CDR3: CASSIQGPVSNQPQHF. Here the CDR3 DNA reads TGTGCCAGTAGTATACAGGGGCCGGTTAGCAATCAGCCCCAGCATTTT. Supplemented by reference TRBV19 and TRBJ1-5, the full variable domain reads DGGITQSPKYLFRKEGQNVTLSCEQNLNHDAMYWYRQDPGQGLRLIYYSQIVNDFQKGDIAEGYSVSREKKESFPLTVTSAQKNPTAFYLCASSIQGPVSNQPQHFGDGTRLSIL.

This rearrangement joins TRBV7-9 to TRBJ2-2; 7 bases are a match to TRBD2. Germline V gene sequence: CDR1 SEHNR, CDR2 FQNEAQ (reference sequence). J gave up 1 base and V 4 bases, and 3 bases lay outside the gene matches. CDR3 length: 15 residues. CDR3 coding DNA: TGTGCCAGCAGCTGGACTAGAGGGAACACCGGGGAGCTGTTTTTT. Protein product: CASSWTRGNTGELFF.

This clone was detected only a few times. The V and J genes are TRBV5-6 and TRBJ1-2, with 10 bases lining up with TRBD1. V dropped 4 bases and J dropped 7; count of bases not matched to a gene: 7. Germline lookup yields CDR1 SGHDT and CDR2 YYEEEE. The CDR3 runs to 14 residues. As DNA, the CDR3 is TGTGCCAGCAGCCCGGGACAGGGGTATCGTGGCTACACCTTC. Residues: CASSPGQGYRGYTF.

V and J are TRBV28 and TRBJ1-1; 8 nucleotides align to TRBD1. Germline values: CDR1 MDHEN, CDR2 SYDVKM. Trimming took 6 bases from V and 3 from J; bases not matched to a gene: 12. The CDR3 is made up of 16 amino acids. CDR3 DNA sequence: TGTGCCAGCAGCTTGGACAGGGAGGATTGGTACACTGAAGCTTTCTTT. Amino acid sequence: CASSLDREDWYTEAFF.

This rearrangement joins TRBV28 to TRBJ2-3, with D unresolved. V lost 6 bases to trimming and J lost 6 bases, with 7 bases between them. CDR3 length equals 11 residues. Germline values: CDR1 MDHEN, CDR2 SYDVKM. CDR3: CASSTLDTQYF. The CDR3 coding sequence is TGTGCCAGCAGCACTTTGGATACGCAGTATTTT. Filled out from reference TRBV28 and TRBJ2-3, the complete variable domain reads DVKVTQSSRYLVKRTGEKVFLECVQDMDHENMFWYRQDPGLGLRLIYFSYDVKMKEKGDIPEGYSVSREKKERFSLILESASTNQTSMYLCASSTLDTQYFGPGTRLTVL.

The chain couples TRBV19 to TRBJ2-6; D may be TRBD1 (5 bases). There are 16 residues in the CDR3. Trimming left V 3 bases short and J 2 bases short, with 11 bases between. Germline V gene data show CDR1 as LNHDA and CDR2 as SQIVND (reference sequence). CDR3 sequence (DNA): TGTGCCAGTAGTATTCAGGGATTTGCTGGGGCCAACGTCCTGACTTTC. Protein product: CASSIQGFAGANVLTF. Using reference TRBV19 and TRBJ2-6 for the parts outside the CDR3, the full variable domain is DGGITQSPKYLFRKEGQNVTLSCEQNLNHDAMYWYRQDPGQGLRLIYYSQIVNDFQKGDIAEGYSVSREKKESFPLTVTSAQKNPTAFYLCASSIQGFAGANVLTFGAGSRLTVL.

The chain carries TRBV28 and TRBJ2-6; tentatively, D is TRBD2 (6 bases). The V gene's germline CDR1 is MDHEN and CDR2 SYDVKM. The CDR3 contains 15 residues. Trimming left V 8 bases short and J 0 bases short, with 11 bases between. CDR3 sequence reads: CASGPGDSGANVLTF. The DNA of the CDR3 is TGTGCCAGCGGACCGGGAGACTCTGGGGCCAACGTCCTGACTTTC.

The rearrangement joins TRBV6-5 to TRBJ1-2, with 7 bases identical to TRBD1. The ends lost 4 bases at V and 8 bases at J; junction bases unmatched: 16. Per germline, CDR1 MNHEY and CDR2 SVGAGI. The CDR3 spans 16 residues. The CDR3, as DNA: TGTGCCAGCAGTTCACTACCGACAGGGAGTGTGGGAGGCTACACCTTC. Protein sequence: CASSSLPTGSVGGYTF.

This clone was counted a single time. The chain is built from TRBV5-8 and TRBJ1-1, with 8 bases that match TRBD1. Per germline, CDR1 SGHTS and CDR2 YDEGEE. CDR3 size: 14 residues. Trimming removed 3 bases from V and 1 base from J; junction bases left unmatched: 2. The CDR3 DNA reads as TGTGCCAGCAGCTACGACAGGGGGAACACTGAAGCTTTCTTT. It encodes CASSYDRGNTEAFF.

This clone appeared once. The chain links TRBV7-8 to TRBJ2-1, with TRBD2 matching over 11 bases. The germline CDR1 and CDR2 sequences are SGHVS and FQNEAQ. The CDR3 is 15 amino acids. Unmatched junction bases numbered 9, after V lost 1 base and J lost 13 bases. The CDR3: CASSLESSGGPTQFF. The CDR3 region has the DNA TGTGCCAGCAGCTTAGAGTCTAGCGGGGGGCCCACCCAGTTCTTC.